This T cell receptor beta chain was sequenced for a study of shared clonotypes between healthy human individuals (TCRdb year 2020). Turning to the overall study: The cohort included three men and a couple of women between 18 and 49 years of age. To estimate repertoire size and how much clonotype sharing occurs between individuals, the study deeply sequenced the blood TCR repertoires of roughly 5 healthy adults. For each donor, CD4 naive and CD4 memory were each run on three plates, CD8 naive on two plates, and CD8 memory on one plate. To increase sequencing depth and limit assay-specific biases, different laboratories used diverse techniques to prepare libraries and sequence TCR repertoires. Per donor, leukapheresis produced somewhere between about 0.94 and 8.9 billion PBMCs. Here is what the overall study found, with its caveats: Larger estimated clonotype richness was generally found for naive subsets than for memory subsets. Higher generation probabilities were observed for clonotypes shared by all four sorted-subset donors than for non-shared clonotypes. About 5% of naive CD4, more than 3% of naive CD8, about 2.5% of memory CD4, and about 0.4% of memory CD8 clonotypes were shared across several donors. The small number of donors limited the genetic and exposure-history diversity represented. Sampling was limited to blood, and TCR repertoires in tissue likely differ from TCR repertoires in blood. Incomplete sequencing was indicated by rarefaction of sorted-subset datasets, despite the large sequencing depth. Based on pairwise subsampling, the degree of clonotype sharing among donors was expected to be affected by sequencing depth.

The donors were healthy, HIV-negative adults with no recently reported acute infections or vaccinations. All donors were Caucasian adults living in Nashville, Tennessee, USA. CD4+ T cells were enriched through magnetic negative selection, after which naive cells were positively selected on CD45RA and the remaining negative fraction served as the memory subset. Blood was collected by leukapheresis, and PBMCs were isolated by Ficoll-Histopaque density gradient centrifugation and then cryopreserved in liquid nitrogen vapor phase. Analytical flow cytometry was used to check the purity and quantity of each magnetically sorted T cell population. Genomic DNA was isolated from each sorted fraction and quantified by UV absorbance on a Nanodrop 2000c. V ends up 4 bases short and J 4 bases short, with an unmatched junction base count of 5. According to the germline V gene (reference sequence), CDR1 reads LNHDA and CDR2 reads SQIVND. The CDR3 runs 14 residues from the cysteine to the phenylalanine. Just the 42-base CDR3 DNA is kept, in frame starting at base 1.

Using the deep immunoSEQ assay, multiplex PCR amplified TCR CDR3 regions from genomic DNA. For each cell subset, the extracted genomic DNA was distributed evenly across all wells of several immunoSEQ 96-well plates, and each plate served as one replicate. For sorted subsets, about 210 ng of genomic DNA, equivalent to 25,000 to 35,000 T cell genomes, went into each replicate PCR. Purified libraries were measured with a Qubit 3.0 fluorometer, size-checked on a Bioanalyzer 2100, and measured again with the KAPA Library Quantification kit. Every immunoSEQ 96-well plate was sequenced on a separate single-read 150-cycle Illumina NextSeq 550 flow cell. Turning to the authors' computational methods: Because the immunoSEQ output held only junctional sequences and lacked quality scores, the filtering could not match the filtering applied to full-length reads. To assign V/J genes and CDR3, sequences were annotated against IMGT germline references using PyIR, a Python wrapper for IgBLAST v1.9. Reads were filtered out if the reads had weak V/J assignments (E-value above 1e-6), no CDR3, stop codons, out-of-frame junctions, or ambiguous translated residues. V3J clonotypes were defined by identical inferred V gene, J gene, and CDR3 amino acid sequence. The percentage overlap between two repertoires was calculated by dividing the number of shared unique clonotypes by the size of the smaller repertoire. Repertoire richness was assessed with RTK rarefaction, the Chao1 estimator, and Recon v2.1 estimates of unobserved clonotypes. OLGA was used to compute generation probabilities for all TCRbeta clonotypes that the gDNA method yielded from a few donors. What TCRdb holds here is the immuneACCESS table cut down to in-frame rearrangements. Part of the clones is not present; checked against another copy, under half of the missing clones reflect an unresolved V gene, and the others are unexplained. For V, J and clone size, that table is used; D and trimming come from the DNA. For this sample the table gives around 2.3 million clones, of which 90% to 97% were detected only once. The ten largest clones add up to 0.1% to 0.15% of the sample.

With respect to this clone: This receptor's antigen is unknown. Within one base of it there is no much larger clone, and no base qualities were kept. The sample has other DNA sequences that encode this CDR3 too.

Sequenced input: naive CD4+ T cells sorted from blood. Taken with the paper, the label for cell subset or site translates to: CD45RA+ positively selected. This receptor chain uses TRBV19 and TRBJ1-2; TRBD1 matches 8 bases in the middle. The receptor was isolated from a young man in good health. The CDR3 here reads CASSRQGSSYGYTF. The DNA is TGTGCCAGTAGTAGACAGGGGTCATCCTATGGCTACACCTTC.